What follows is one T cell receptor (beta chain) and its context. This clonotype was observed a handful of times. Its antigen is unknown. Nothing much larger sits one base from this clone, and base qualities are not available. CDR1 and CDR2 were assigned from the germline V gene as MNHEY and SVGEGT. The CDR3 numbers 13 residues from cysteine through phenylalanine. The CDR3 DNA has 39 bases and is translated from base 1. V sheds 6 bases and J sheds 5 bases, leaving 13 bases between their ends. These data come from a study of precursors of human CD4 cytotoxic T cells (dated by TCRdb to the late 2010s). At the level of the whole study: In total, 13 to 15 donors contributed CD4+ memory subsets to the bulk TCR-seq analysis. TCR-seq analysis of roughly 14 donors yielded TCRalpha and TCRbeta chain sequences (table S7).

Here is what the overall study found, with its caveats: Expanded effector clonotypes accounted for a larger share of IL-7Rhigh TEMRA clonotypes than of TEM or TCM clonotypes. Only about 95% of the 14 donors were included in some bulk TCR-seq comparisons, which suggests that not every subset was available for every donor. IL-7Rhigh and IL-7R- TEMRA subsets showed more restricted TCR repertoires, with lower diversity and more expanded clonotypes, than TCM and TEM subsets. The authors noted that a human observational design cannot definitively establish the direction of differentiation between precursor and effector cells.

To test a precursor-effector relationship among CD4 cytotoxic T cells, bulk UMI-based TCR sequencing was performed on four sorted CD4+ memory subsets (TCM, TEM, IL-7Rhigh TEMRA, IL-7R- TEMRA). Cells were obtained from peripheral blood mononuclear cells isolated from human blood. Instrument on record: Illumina MiSeq. As for the original processing: Repertoire diversity was measured with the Shannon-Wiener index computed in VDJtools. Expanded TCRbeta clonotypes were defined as those with a clonotype frequency of at least 3. Through fastp at Q25 and MiXCR, TCRdb rebuilt clones from the public reads, retaining in-frame beta chains. Rows are combined by CDR3 protein, so each entry shows the most common genes and DNA. These V and J calls originate from TCRdb's pipeline instead of the authors' own analysis. The sample table shows 730 or so distinct CDR3 sequences, and around 17% are seen once. Clones ranked in the top ten supply about an eighth of the sample.

The chain uses TRBV6-2 or TRBV6-3 and TRBJ2-5; the D gene is not confidently resolved. Input material: memory CD4+ T cells from blood (PBMCs). This TCR was sampled from a human donor in good health. The DNA sequence reads TGTGCCAGCAGAAACCTAGGGCGGGAGACCCAGTACTTC. Translated, this is CASRNLGRETQYF.